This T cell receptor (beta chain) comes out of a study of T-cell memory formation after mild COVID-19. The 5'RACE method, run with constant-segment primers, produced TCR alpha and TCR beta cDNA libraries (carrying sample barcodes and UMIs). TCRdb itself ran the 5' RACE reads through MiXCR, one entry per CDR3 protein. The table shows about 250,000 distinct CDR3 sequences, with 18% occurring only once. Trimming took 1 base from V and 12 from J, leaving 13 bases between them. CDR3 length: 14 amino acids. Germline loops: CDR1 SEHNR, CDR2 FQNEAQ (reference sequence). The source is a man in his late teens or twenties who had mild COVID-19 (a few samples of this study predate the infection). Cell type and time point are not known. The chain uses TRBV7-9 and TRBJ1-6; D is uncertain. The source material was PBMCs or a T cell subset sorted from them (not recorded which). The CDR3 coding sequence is TGTGCCAGCAGCTTAGGGGAAAGTCGGGTACCCCTCCACTTT. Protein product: CASSLGESRVPLHF.